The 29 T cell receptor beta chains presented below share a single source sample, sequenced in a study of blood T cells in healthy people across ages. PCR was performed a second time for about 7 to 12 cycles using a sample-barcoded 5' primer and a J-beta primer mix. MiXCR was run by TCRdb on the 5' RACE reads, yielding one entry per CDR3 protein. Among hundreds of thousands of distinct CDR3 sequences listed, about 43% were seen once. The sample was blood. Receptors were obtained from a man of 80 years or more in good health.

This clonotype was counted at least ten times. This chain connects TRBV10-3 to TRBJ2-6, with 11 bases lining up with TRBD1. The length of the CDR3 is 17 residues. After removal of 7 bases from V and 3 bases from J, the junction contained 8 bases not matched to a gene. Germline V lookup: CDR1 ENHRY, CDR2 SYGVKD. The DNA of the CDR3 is TGTGCCATCACCTCCGGGACAGGGGGAATTGGGGCCAACGTCCTGACTTTC. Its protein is CAITSGTGGIGANVLTF.

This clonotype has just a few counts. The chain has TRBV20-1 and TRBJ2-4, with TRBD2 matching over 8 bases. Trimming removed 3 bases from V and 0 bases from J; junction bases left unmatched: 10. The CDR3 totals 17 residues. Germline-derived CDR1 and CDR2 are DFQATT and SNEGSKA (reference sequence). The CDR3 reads CSASDPGGQLAKNIQYF. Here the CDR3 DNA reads TGCAGTGCTAGCGATCCGGGGGGGCAACTAGCCAAAAACATTCAGTACTTC.

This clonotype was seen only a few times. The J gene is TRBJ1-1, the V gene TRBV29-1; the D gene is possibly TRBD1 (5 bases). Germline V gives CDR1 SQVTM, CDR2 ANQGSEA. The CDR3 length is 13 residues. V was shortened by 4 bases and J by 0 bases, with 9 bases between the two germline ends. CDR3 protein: CSVGGSMNTEAFF. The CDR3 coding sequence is TGCAGCGTTGGGGGCAGTATGAACACTGAAGCTTTCTTT.

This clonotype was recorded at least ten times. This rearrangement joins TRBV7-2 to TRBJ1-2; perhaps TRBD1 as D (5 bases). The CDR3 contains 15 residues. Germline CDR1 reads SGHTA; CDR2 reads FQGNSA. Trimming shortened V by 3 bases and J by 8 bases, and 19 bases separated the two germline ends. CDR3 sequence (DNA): TGTGCCAGCAGCTTGACCCGGGACGGGAGACGAGGCTACACCTTC. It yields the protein CASSLTRDGRRGYTF.

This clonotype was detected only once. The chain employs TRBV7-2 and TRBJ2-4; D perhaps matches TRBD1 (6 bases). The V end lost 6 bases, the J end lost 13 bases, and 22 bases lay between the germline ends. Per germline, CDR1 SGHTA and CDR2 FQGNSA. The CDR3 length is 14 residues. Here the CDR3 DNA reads TGTGCCAGCAGTAACCGACAGAGGGGGAATGAGCAGTACTTC. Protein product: CASSNRQRGNEQYF.

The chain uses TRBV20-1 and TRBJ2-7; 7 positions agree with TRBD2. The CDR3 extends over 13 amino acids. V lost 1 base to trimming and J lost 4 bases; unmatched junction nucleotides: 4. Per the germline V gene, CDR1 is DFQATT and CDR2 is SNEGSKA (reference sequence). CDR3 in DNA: TGCAGTGCTAGAGTCGCGGGAGTTTACGAGCAGTACTTC. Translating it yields CSARVAGVYEQYF.

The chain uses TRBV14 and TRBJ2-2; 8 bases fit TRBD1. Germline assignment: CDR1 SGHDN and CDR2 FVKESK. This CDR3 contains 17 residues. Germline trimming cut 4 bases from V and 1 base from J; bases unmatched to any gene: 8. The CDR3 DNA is TGTGCCAGCAGCCTTCACCTGGGGACAGGGAACACCGGGGAGCTGTTTTTT. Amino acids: CASSLHLGTGNTGELFF. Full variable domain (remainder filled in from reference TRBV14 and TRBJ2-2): EAGVTQFPSHSVIEKGQTVTLRCDPISGHDNLYWYRRVMGKEIKFLLHFVKESKQDESGMPNNRFLAERTGGTYSTLKVQPAELEDSGVYFCASSLHLGTGNTGELFFGEGSRLTVL.

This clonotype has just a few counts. Written as DNA, the CDR3 is TGTGCCAGTAGTACGCTCCGGCCGGGACAGGAAGGCTACGAGCAGTACTTC. Translating gives CASSTLRPGQEGYEQYF. V and J are TRBV19 and TRBJ2-7; 8 bases match TRBD1. The germline CDR1 and CDR2 sequences are LNHDA and SQIVND (reference sequence). J lost 3 bases, V lost 4 bases, and 14 bases had no gene match. The CDR3 length is 17 residues.

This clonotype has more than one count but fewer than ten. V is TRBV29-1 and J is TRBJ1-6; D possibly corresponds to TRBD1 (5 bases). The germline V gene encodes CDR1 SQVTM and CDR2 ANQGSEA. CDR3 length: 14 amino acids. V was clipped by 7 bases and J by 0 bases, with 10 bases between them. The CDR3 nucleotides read TGCAGCGCGGGGGAAGGCTCCTATAATTCACCCCTCCACTTT. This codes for CSAGEGSYNSPLHF.

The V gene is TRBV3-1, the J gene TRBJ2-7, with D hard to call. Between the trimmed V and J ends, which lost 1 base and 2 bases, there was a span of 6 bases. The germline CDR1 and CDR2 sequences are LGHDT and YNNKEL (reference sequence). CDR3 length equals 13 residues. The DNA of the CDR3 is TGTGCCAGCAGCCAAGGCCCCACCTACGAGCAGTACTTC. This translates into CASSQGPTYEQYF.

The CDR3 sequence is CASRENRRNEQYF. CDR3 DNA: TGTGCCAGCAGAGAGAACAGGCGAAATGAGCAGTACTTC. V and J are TRBV28 and TRBJ2-5; perhaps TRBD1 as D (5 bases). The V end was cut by 6 bases, the J end by 11 bases, with 19 bases between. The CDR3 sequence is 13 residues long. Germline V lookup: CDR1 MDHEN, CDR2 SYDVKM.

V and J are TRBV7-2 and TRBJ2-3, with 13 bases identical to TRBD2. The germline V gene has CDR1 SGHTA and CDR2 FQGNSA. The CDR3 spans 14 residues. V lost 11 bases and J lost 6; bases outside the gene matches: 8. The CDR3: CAAGLAGAQDTQYF. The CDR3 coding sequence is TGTGCCGCCGGACTAGCGGGGGCACAGGATACGCAGTATTTT.

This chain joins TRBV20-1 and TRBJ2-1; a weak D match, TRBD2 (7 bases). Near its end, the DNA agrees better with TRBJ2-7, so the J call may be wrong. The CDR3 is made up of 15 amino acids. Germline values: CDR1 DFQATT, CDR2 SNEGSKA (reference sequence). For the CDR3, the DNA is TGCAGTGCTCCAAGGGGAGGGGGGCCCTTCTACGAGCAGTACTTC. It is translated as CSAPRGGGPFYEQYF.

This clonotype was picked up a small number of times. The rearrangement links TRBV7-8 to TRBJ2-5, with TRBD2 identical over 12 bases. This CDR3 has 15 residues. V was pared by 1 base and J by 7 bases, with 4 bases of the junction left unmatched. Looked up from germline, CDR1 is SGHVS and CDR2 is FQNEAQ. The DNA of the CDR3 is TGTGCCAGCAGCTTAGGACTAGCGGGAGAAGGGACCCAGTACTTC. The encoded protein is CASSLGLAGEGTQYF.

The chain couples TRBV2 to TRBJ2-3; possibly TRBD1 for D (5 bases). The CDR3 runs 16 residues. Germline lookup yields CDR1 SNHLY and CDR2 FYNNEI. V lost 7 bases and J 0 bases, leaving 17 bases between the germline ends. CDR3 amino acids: CASTQQARLSTDTQYF. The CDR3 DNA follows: TGTGCCAGCACCCAACAGGCTAGGCTTAGCACAGATACGCAGTATTTT.

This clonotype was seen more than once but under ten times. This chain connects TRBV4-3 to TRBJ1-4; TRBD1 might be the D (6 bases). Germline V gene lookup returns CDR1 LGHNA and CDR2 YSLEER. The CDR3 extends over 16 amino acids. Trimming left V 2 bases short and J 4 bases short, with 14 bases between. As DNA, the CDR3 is TGCGCCAGCAGCCAATTACCGACAGGCGGTAATGAAAAACTGTTTTTT. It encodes CASSQLPTGGNEKLFF.

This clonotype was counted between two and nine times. The CDR3 DNA is TGTGCCAGCAGACAGCTTGACAGGCTTGTGAGCAATCAGCCCCAGCATTTT. Its protein product is CASRQLDRLVSNQPQHF. The chain couples TRBV28 to TRBJ1-5; the D gene is possibly TRBD1 (6 bases). V lost 6 bases to trimming and J lost 1 base, with 19 bases between them. The CDR3 sequence is 17 residues long. The germline V gene encodes CDR1 MDHEN and CDR2 SYDVKM.

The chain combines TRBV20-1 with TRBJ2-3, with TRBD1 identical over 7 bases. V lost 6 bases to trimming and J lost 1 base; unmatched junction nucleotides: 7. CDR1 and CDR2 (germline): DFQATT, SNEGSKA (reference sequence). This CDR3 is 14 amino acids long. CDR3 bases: TGCAGTGCGGCGACAGGGCTCGGCACAGATACGCAGTATTTT. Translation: CSAATGLGTDTQYF.

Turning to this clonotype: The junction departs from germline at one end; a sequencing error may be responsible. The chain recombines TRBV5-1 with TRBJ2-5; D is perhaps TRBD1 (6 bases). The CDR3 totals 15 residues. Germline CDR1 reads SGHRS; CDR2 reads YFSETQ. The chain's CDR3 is CASSLVGQPQGTQYF. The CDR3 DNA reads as TGCGCCAGCAGCTTGGTAGGACAGCCCCAAGGGACCCAGTACTTC.

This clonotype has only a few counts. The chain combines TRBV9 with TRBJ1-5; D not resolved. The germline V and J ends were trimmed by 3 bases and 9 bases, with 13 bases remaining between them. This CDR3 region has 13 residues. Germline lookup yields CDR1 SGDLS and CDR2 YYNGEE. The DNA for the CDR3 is TGTGCCAGCAGCGCGGACCTTGTTACGCCCCAGCATTTT. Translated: CASSADLVTPQHF.

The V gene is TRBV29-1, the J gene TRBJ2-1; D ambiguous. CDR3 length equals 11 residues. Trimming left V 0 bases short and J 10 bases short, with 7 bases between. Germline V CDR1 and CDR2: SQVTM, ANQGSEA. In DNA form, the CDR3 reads TGCAGCGTTGAAGATCAAGACGAGCAGTTCTTC. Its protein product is CSVEDQDEQFF.

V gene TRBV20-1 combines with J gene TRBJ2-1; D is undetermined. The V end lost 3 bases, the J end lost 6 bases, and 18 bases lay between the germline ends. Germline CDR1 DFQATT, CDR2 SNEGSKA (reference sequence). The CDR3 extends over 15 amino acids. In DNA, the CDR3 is TGCAGTGCTAGCAAGGGCAGTGAAGTTACCAATGAGCAGTTCTTC. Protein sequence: CSASKGSEVTNEQFF.

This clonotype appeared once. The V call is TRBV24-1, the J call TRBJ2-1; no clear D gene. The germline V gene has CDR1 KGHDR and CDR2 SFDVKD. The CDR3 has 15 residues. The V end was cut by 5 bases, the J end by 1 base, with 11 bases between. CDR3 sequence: CATSATLGSYNEQFF. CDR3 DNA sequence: TGTGCCACCAGTGCTACCCTCGGGTCCTACAATGAGCAGTTCTTC.

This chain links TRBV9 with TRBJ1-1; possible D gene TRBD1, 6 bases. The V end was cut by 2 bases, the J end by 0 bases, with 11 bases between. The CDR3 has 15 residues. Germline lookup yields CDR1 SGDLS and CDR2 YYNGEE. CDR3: CASSVAGTLNTEAFF. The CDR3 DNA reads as TGTGCCAGCAGCGTGGCAGGGACATTGAACACTGAAGCTTTCTTT.

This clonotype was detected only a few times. Here the CDR3 reads CASSKTGFPQETQYF. The CDR3 DNA is TGTGCCAGCAGTAAAACAGGGTTCCCCCAAGAGACCCAGTACTTC. V is TRBV3-1 and J is TRBJ2-5; tentatively, D is TRBD1 (6 bases). The ends were cut back, 6 bases at V and 1 base at J, with 15 bases in the middle. Germline V lookup: CDR1 LGHDT, CDR2 YNNKEL (reference sequence). The CDR3 spans 15 residues.

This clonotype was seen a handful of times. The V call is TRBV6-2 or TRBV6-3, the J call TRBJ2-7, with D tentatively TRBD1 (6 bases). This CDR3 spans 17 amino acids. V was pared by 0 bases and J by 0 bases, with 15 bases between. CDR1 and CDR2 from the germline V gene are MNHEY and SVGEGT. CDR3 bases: TGTGCCAGCAGTTACTCGAGGGCCGGACAGAGCTCCTACGAGCAGTACTTC. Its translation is CASSYSRAGQSSYEQYF.

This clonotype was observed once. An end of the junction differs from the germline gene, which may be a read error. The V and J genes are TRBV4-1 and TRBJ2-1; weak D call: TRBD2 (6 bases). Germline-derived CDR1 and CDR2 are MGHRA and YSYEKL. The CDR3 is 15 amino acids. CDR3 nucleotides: TGCGCCAACAGCCAAGAGGCGGGACCGGCGGGTGAGCAGTTCTTC. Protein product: CANSQEAGPAGEQFF.

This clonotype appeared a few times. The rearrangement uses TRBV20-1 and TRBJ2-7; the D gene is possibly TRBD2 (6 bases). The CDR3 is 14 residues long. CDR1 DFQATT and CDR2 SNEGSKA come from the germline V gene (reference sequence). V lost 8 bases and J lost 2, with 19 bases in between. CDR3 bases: TGCAGTACCTCCACCGGGACTGCCGCCTACGAGCAGTACTTC. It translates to CSTSTGTAAYEQYF.

CDR3 bases: TGCGCCAGCAGTCGTGACAGGGGAGAAGAGCAGTTCTTC. It yields the protein CASSRDRGEEQFF. The chain carries TRBV4-3 and TRBJ2-1, with TRBD1 identical over 8 bases. The CDR3 runs to 13 residues. Trimming cost V 6 bases and J 10 bases; bases outside gene matches: 8. CDR1 LGHNA and CDR2 YSLEER come from the germline V gene.